The rows below give T cell receptor beta chains drawn from one sample of a study of blood T cell repertoires in COVID-19. Repertoires were generated with immunoSEQ multiplex PCR, while TCRdb's copy carries only in-frame clones and drops some. The table has just over 200,000 clones, more than 75% seen once. Sequenced sample: peripheral blood. The receptors here all came from a man older than 75 with acute or convalescent COVID-19. Each CDR3 is given with its conserved first and last residue. Each record gives: clone size, D gene, V gene, J gene, CDR3 DNA, CDR3 protein. D genes are given only for firm matches. Only some rows state a clone size, as once, few, many or a class for expanded clones.

-	-	TRBV30	TRBJ1-3	TGTGCCTGGAGTGGCGACAGTCCGAGCTCTGGAAACACCATATATTTT	CAWSGDSPSSGNTIYF
-	-	TRBV11-3	TRBJ2-1	TGTGCCAGCAGCAACGGACTACTCTCCTACAATGAGCAGTTCTTC	CASSNGLLSYNEQFF
-	-	TRBV6-5	TRBJ1-4	TGTGCCAGCAGACGTTCCCAGGGGAAGAATGAAAAACTGTTTTTT	CASRRSQGKNEKLFF
-	TRBD1	TRBV5-1	TRBJ1-2	TGCGCCAGCAGCTCGGGACAGGATAACCGGGGCTACACCTTC	CASSSGQDNRGYTF
-	TRBD2	TRBV7-8	TRBJ2-7	TGTGCCAGCAGCTCCCGGGGAGCTAGCGGGAGTGCCCCCCACGAGCAGTACTTC	CASSSRGASGSAPHEQYF
-	TRBD2	TRBV29-1	TRBJ2-2	TGCGCCAAACTAGCGGGAGACCGGGAGCTGTTTTTT	CAKLAGDRELFF
many	TRBD2	TRBV6-2/TRBV6-3	TRBJ2-1	TGTGCCAGCAGCCTACTAGCGGAGGGGGCCTACAATGAGCAGTTCTTC	CASSLLAEGAYNEQFF
-	TRBD1	TRBV6-6	TRBJ1-3	TGTGCCAGCAGCAGGCAGGGGGCCATATCTGGAAACACCATATATTTT	CASSRQGAISGNTIYF
-	TRBD1	TRBV18	TRBJ1-5	TGTGCCAGCTCACCCGACAGGGTCGGCAAGCCCCAGCATTTT	CASSPDRVGKPQHF
-	-	TRBV7-6	TRBJ2-7	TGTGCCAGCAGCTTAGGAACAGAACTCCTCGTCTACGAGCAGTACTTC	CASSLGTELLVYEQYF
few	-	TRBV29-1	TRBJ1-1	TGCAGCGTTGCCGGAGTTCGGTTCACTGAAGCTTTCTTT	CSVAGVRFTEAFF
-	-	TRBV19	TRBJ1-3	TGTGCCAGTAGCAGGGCCGCTGGAAACACCATATATTTT	CASSRAAGNTIYF
-	TRBD2	TRBV18	TRBJ2-1	TGTGCCAGCTCAGGGGAGGGCCTACTTACAAATGAGCAGTTCTTC	CASSGEGLLTNEQFF
-	-	TRBV11-1	TRBJ2-6	TGTGCCAGCAGCTTGGGAGCCGCTGGGGCCAACGTCCTGACTTTC	CASSLGAAGANVLTF
-	TRBD2	TRBV5-5	TRBJ2-7	TGTGCCAGCAGCTTGATAGCGGGAGGGCCAAGATCCAACGAGCAGTACTTC	CASSLIAGGPRSNEQYF
-	TRBD1	TRBV6-6	TRBJ1-2	TGTGCCAGCAGTTACCCCCGGACAGGGGGCGCAAATGGCTACACCTTC	CASSYPRTGGANGYTF
-	TRBD1	TRBV24-1	TRBJ2-7	TGTGCCACCAGTGTAGGGGACAGGTACTCCTACGAGCAGTACTTC	CATSVGDRYSYEQYF
-	-	TRBV28	TRBJ1-2	TGTGCCAGCAGCCCGGAAATCGGGGTGAGGGGCTACACCTTC	CASSPEIGVRGYTF
-	TRBD1	TRBV5-4	TRBJ2-1	TGTGCCAGCAGCTACACAGGGGGCGCGGAGAATGAGCAGTTCTTC	CASSYTGGAENEQFF
-	-	TRBV19	TRBJ2-7	TGTGCCAGTAGTTGGAGGGGCAGGGGGACCGAGCAGTACTTC	CASSWRGRGTEQYF
-	-	TRBV28	TRBJ2-3	TGTGCCAGCAGCCCCTCGGCGGGAAGTACAGATACGCAGTATTTT	CASSPSAGSTDTQYF
-	TRBD1	TRBV7-9	TRBJ1-2	TGTGCCAGCAGCTTAGACATTGACAGGGTTGGCTACACCTTC	CASSLDIDRVGYTF
-	TRBD2	TRBV6-5	TRBJ2-7	TGTGCCAGCAGTCCTAGCGGCGCGGGGGAGCAGTACTTC	CASSPSGAGEQYF
-	-	TRBV19	TRBJ2-7	TGTGCCAGTAGTCCAAGACTAACGGGGTACGAGCAGTACTTC	CASSPRLTGYEQYF
-	TRBD1	TRBV7-2	TRBJ2-1	TGTGCCAGCAGCACTAGACAGGGTCACACTGAGCAGTTCTTC	CASSTRQGHTEQFF
-	TRBD1	TRBV24-1	TRBJ2-1	TGTGCCACCAGTGATTTCGGACAGGGACGCTACAATGAGCAGTTCTTC	CATSDFGQGRYNEQFF
few	-	TRBV5-1	TRBJ2-5	TGCGCCAGCAGCGACATTCCAGGCTTCCAAGAGACCCAGTACTTC	CASSDIPGFQETQYF
-	TRBD2	TRBV24-1	TRBJ2-5	TGTGCCACCAGTGACCCTGGGACTAGCGGGAGGCCAGAGACCCAGTACTTC	CATSDPGTSGRPETQYF
once	TRBD2	TRBV29-1	TRBJ2-2	TGCAGCGTAGCGACTAGCGGGAGCACCGGGGAGCTGTTTTTT	CSVATSGSTGELFF
-	TRBD1	TRBV7-2	TRBJ2-3	TGTGCCAGCAGCTGGACAGGGGGAGATACGCAGTATTTT	CASSWTGGDTQYF